This T cell receptor beta chain was documented in a study of shared clonotypes between healthy human individuals. Positive CCR7 selection of CD45RO-negative cells yielded the naive CD8 cells, and terminally differentiated effector memory CD45RA+ cells were excluded. Assay: immunoSEQ multiplex PCR; the TCRdb copy retains only in-frame clones and omits some. Counted here are 600,000 or so clones, more than 95% occurring once; the ten biggest clones make up approximately 0.3%. This sequence originates from a man aged 25-45 years in good health. Sequencing used naive CD8+ T cells sorted from blood.

Here the CDR3 reads CASSSTRGHANTEAFF. CDR3 DNA: TGCGCCAGCAGCTCAACCAGGGGGCACGCGAACACTGAAGCTTTCTTT. This chain links TRBV5-1 with TRBJ1-1; 8 bases align to TRBD1. CDR3 length: 16 residues. Germline V gives CDR1 SGHRS, CDR2 YFSETQ. The J segment lost 1 base and the V segment lost 3 bases, leaving 8 bases of the junction unmatched.